This TCR beta chain was sequenced during a study of tumor-infiltrating lymphocytes in primary liver carcinoma. On the study more broadly: Sample yields of productive TCRbeta reads, ranging from roughly 3.65 to 7.5 million, were similar across tissue types.

TCR beta cDNA was reverse-transcribed from 500 to 550 ng of total RNA. The reaction used a constant-region primer and ProtoScript II reverse transcriptase. Libraries covering TCR beta were generated through three nested multiplex PCR rounds (using a slightly modified ARM-PCR). Amplification in the first two PCR rounds was performed using TRBV1-TRBV30 forward primers and a C-beta reverse primer for around 10 cycles each. TCRdb reprocessed the multiplex PCR reads via MiXCR and lists one record per CDR3 protein. The table shows about 100,000 distinct CDR3 sequences, with approximately 68% occurring only once. Study conclusions and caveats: Significantly larger top-250-clone fractions were found in tumors than in blood (p = 0.039).

About this clonotype: Its target is not known.

For each extraction, RNA and DNA were obtained together from around 20-30 mg of unsorted bulk tissue. The patients had histopathologically diagnosed primary liver carcinoma, and their disease was treated by surgical resection. V was shortened by 8 bases and J by 2 bases, with 5 bases between the two germline ends. The germline gives CDR1 MDHEN, CDR2 SYDVKM. This CDR3 is 11 amino acids long. Material: tumor-adjacent normal liver tissue. The TCR originated in a man aged 40-49 years with primary liver carcinoma and hepatitis B virus infection. The V call is TRBV28, the J call TRBJ2-3; D unresolved. CDR3 in amino acids: CASGDTDTQYF. Here the CDR3 DNA reads TGTGCCAGCGGGGACACAGATACGCAGTATTTT. The variable domain in full, completed from reference TRBV28 and TRBJ2-3, reads DVKVTQSSRYLVKRTGEKVFLECVQDMDHENMFWYRQDPGLGLRLIYFSYDVKMKEKGDIPEGYSVSREKKERFSLILESASTNQTSMYLCASGDTDTQYFGPGTRLTVL.